Listed here are 8 T cell receptor beta chains from one sample, sequenced in a study of blood T cell repertoires in COVID-19. Sequencing used immunoSEQ multiplex PCR; TCRdb keeps in-frame clones, though not all of them. Of more than 90,000 clones in the sample, approximately 86% were seen once. Specimen: peripheral blood. The receptors originated from a man aged 40-49 years with acute or convalescent COVID-19.

The rearrangement uses TRBV18 and TRBJ2-7; 9 bases line up with TRBD1. Germline CDR1 reads KGHSH; CDR2 reads LQKENI. There are 15 residues in the CDR3. The junction had 7 bases not matched to a gene; V was cut back by 1 base and J by 6 bases. CDR3 sequence reads: CASSPLSRQGGEQYF. The CDR3 DNA reads TGTGCCAGCTCACCACTAAGTCGACAGGGGGGCGAGCAGTACTTC. Using reference TRBV18 and TRBJ2-7 for the parts outside the CDR3, the full variable domain is NAGVMQNPRHLVRRRGQEARLRCSPMKGHSHVYWYRQLPEEGLKFMVYLQKENIIDESGMPKERFSAEFPKEGPSILRIQQVVRGDSAAYFCASSPLSRQGGEQYFGPGTRLTVT.

This chain connects TRBV5-8 to TRBJ2-1; TRBD2 matches 11 bases. V was clipped by 4 bases and J by 4 bases; unmatched bases: 4. The CDR3 contains 15 residues. The V gene's germline CDR1 is SGHTS and CDR2 YDEGEE. CDR3 nucleotide sequence: TGTGCCAGCAGCCGCGGGACTAGCGGTTACAATGAGCAGTTCTTC. Encoded protein: CASSRGTSGYNEQFF.

The chain recombines TRBV7-2 with TRBJ1-3; 8 bases agree with TRBD1. V lost 5 bases to trimming and J lost 0 bases; unmatched junction nucleotides: 6. Germline V CDR1 and CDR2: SGHTA, FQGNSA. The CDR3 runs to 16 residues. The CDR3 loop reads CASSPQQGVSGNTIYF. CDR3 nucleotides: TGTGCCAGCAGCCCACAACAGGGGGTCTCTGGAAACACCATATATTTT.

This sequence joins TRBV19 and TRBJ2-2; 7 bases match TRBD1. Germline values: CDR1 LNHDA, CDR2 SQIVND (reference sequence). The CDR3 is made up of 13 amino acids. Trimming cost V 9 bases and J 4 bases; bases outside gene matches: 5. This CDR3 reads CASDRASTGELFF. The CDR3 nucleotides read TGTGCCAGCGACAGGGCGTCCACCGGGGAGCTGTTTTTT.

The chain joins TRBV18 to TRBJ2-5; 8 bases agree with TRBD1. The CDR3 is 14 amino acids. Germline CDR1 KGHSH, CDR2 LQKENI. V shed 3 bases, J shed 3 bases, and the junction held 3 bases outside the gene matches. CDR3 residues: CASSPQTGEETQYF. The DNA for the CDR3 is TGTGCCAGCTCACCCCAGACAGGGGAAGAGACCCAGTACTTC. The full variable domain, its missing parts supplied by reference TRBV18 and TRBJ2-5, is NAGVMQNPRHLVRRRGQEARLRCSPMKGHSHVYWYRQLPEEGLKFMVYLQKENIIDESGMPKERFSAEFPKEGPSILRIQQVVRGDSAAYFCASSPQTGEETQYFGPGTRLLVL.

CDR3 in DNA: TGCGCCAGCAGCTTGGTTGGGACAGGGTCCTCCTCTGGAAACACCATATATTTT. Its protein product is CASSLVGTGSSSGNTIYF. The J gene is TRBJ1-3, the V gene TRBV5-1; the match to TRBD1 covers 9 bases. After removal of 0 bases from V and 0 bases from J, the junction contained 7 bases not matched to a gene. From germline, CDR1 is SGHRS and CDR2 YFSETQ. The CDR3 sequence is 18 residues long.

V and J are TRBV9 and TRBJ2-3; 7 nucleotides align to TRBD2. The CDR3 has 17 amino acids. Germline CDR1 is SGDLS and CDR2 is YYNGEE. Trimming cost V 0 bases and J 3 bases; bases outside gene matches: 10. The CDR3 here is CASSVDPAGLVTDTQYF. In nucleotides, the CDR3 is TGTGCCAGCAGCGTAGATCCAGCGGGATTAGTAACAGATACGCAGTATTTT.

The chain is built from TRBV5-1 and TRBJ2-1, with 14 bases that match TRBD2. Germline CDR1 and CDR2: SGHRS and YFSETQ. This CDR3 spans 16 amino acids. V shed 2 bases, J shed 8 bases, and the junction held 6 bases outside the gene matches. CDR3 protein: CASSLGLAGGQDEQFF. For the CDR3, the DNA is TGCGCCAGCAGCTTAGGACTAGCGGGGGGCCAGGATGAGCAGTTCTTC.